This paragraph reports one TCR beta chain. Libraries were prepared by immunoSEQ multiplex PCR; TCRdb keeps only in-frame clonotypes and omits some of them. This sample has about 52,000 clones, with around nine tenths found just once. The V end lost 3 bases, the J end lost 5 bases, and 10 bases lay between the germline ends. In germline, CDR1 is KGHSH, CDR2 LQKENI. This CDR3 has 13 amino acids. This specimen belongs to a study of blood T cell repertoires in COVID-19. Turning to the study itself: Sites in the United States, Italy and Spain provided acute and convalescent COVID-19 samples. Sample material is recorded as cDNA or gDNA derived from T cells, B-cell-depleted T cells, or PBMCs.

The specimen sequenced was peripheral blood. The chain carries TRBV18 and TRBJ1-1, with D possibly being TRBD1 (5 bases). The sequence was obtained from a man older than 75 with active or convalescent COVID-19. The CDR3 protein is CASSPAGGTEAFF. CDR3 DNA: TGTGCCAGCTCACCGGCGGGGGGTACTGAAGCTTTCTTT.